These 17 T cell receptor beta chains were sequenced from one sample in a study of graft-versus-host responses after intestinal transplantation. TCRdb's copy holds only in-frame clones and misses some; the assay was immunoSEQ multiplex PCR. This repertoire shows about 28,000 clones, roughly 80% found once; its top ten account for approximately 19%. These receptors have no known antigen. The specimen was unstimulated CD8+ T cells sorted from spleen or lymph node cells, collected before intestinal transplant. These receptors were collected from a human donor who received an intestinal transplant.

The gene calls are TRBV28 and TRBJ2-1; 8 bases are shared with TRBD2. V was clipped by 6 bases and J by 4 bases; unmatched bases: 11. The CDR3 spans 16 residues. Looked up from germline, CDR1 is MDHEN and CDR2 is SYDVKM. Written as DNA, the CDR3 is TGTGCCAGCAGGCATGAGATAGCGGGATATTACAATGAGCAGTTCTTC. The encoded protein is CASRHEIAGYYNEQFF.

This clone has just a few counts. This rearrangement joins TRBV7-9 to TRBJ2-1; 7 bases line up with TRBD1. CDR3 size: 15 residues. The germline gives CDR1 SEHNR, CDR2 FQNEAQ (reference sequence). V shed 6 bases, J shed 4 bases, and the junction held 9 bases outside the gene matches. The CDR3 DNA sequence: TGTGCCAGCAGGGATACGGGACAGTCATACAATGAGCAGTTCTTC. Protein sequence: CASRDTGQSYNEQFF.

This clone is judged medium-sized. Additional DNA sequences in this sample encode the identical CDR3. J is TRBJ1-6 and V is TRBV4-1; D unresolved. Trimming shortened V by 1 base and J by 10 bases, and 11 bases separated the two germline ends. CDR1 and CDR2 from the germline V gene are MGHRA and YSYEKL. The CDR3 is 14 residues long. This chain's CDR3 is CASSQAGGGSPLHF. DNA for the CDR3: TGCGCCAGCAGCCAAGCCGGAGGTGGATCACCCCTCCACTTT.

The CDR3: CASTSHAAQETQYF. The CDR3 bases are TGTGCCAGCACCTCCCACGCAGCGCAAGAGACCCAGTACTTC. The chain combines TRBV6-5 with TRBJ2-5, with D unclear. Between the trimmed V and J ends, which lost 7 bases and 2 bases, there was a span of 14 bases. The CDR3 runs 14 residues. CDR1 is MNHEY and CDR2 is SVGAGI in the germline V gene.

The rearrangement links TRBV6-7 to TRBJ1-5; 8 bases fit TRBD1. Being an ORF, TRBV6-7 has a function that is uncertain. CDR3 length: 18 residues. Losses at the gene ends were 2 bases for V and 0 bases for J; bases not matched to a gene: 9. The CDR3 DNA reads as TGTGCCAGCAGTTACCGTGGACAGGGAAAATATAGCAATCAGCCCCAGCATTTT. As protein: CASSYRGQGKYSNQPQHF.

The V gene is TRBV7-8, the J gene TRBJ2-7; the D gene is possibly TRBD2 (6 bases). Trimming stripped 1 base from V and 2 bases from J, with 9 bases between. Per germline, CDR1 SGHVS and CDR2 FQNEAQ. This CDR3 comprises 14 residues. CDR3 loop: CASSLGPGAYEQYF. CDR3 DNA sequence: TGTGCCAGCAGCTTAGGCCCGGGGGCCTACGAGCAGTACTTC.

The chain is built from TRBV7-3 and TRBJ2-1; TRBD1 is a possible D gene (6 bases). CDR3 length: 16 residues. CDR1 is SGHTA, CDR2 FQGTGA, per germline. Trimming removed 4 bases at V and 0 bases at J, with 13 bases between. DNA of the CDR3: TGTGCCAGCAGCTCCCCAGGGGCCAGCTCCTACAATGAGCAGTTCTTC. It is translated as CASSSPGASSYNEQFF.

The chain has TRBV27 and TRBJ2-1, with 13 bases that match TRBD2. Germline CDR1 is MNHEY and CDR2 is SMNVEV (reference sequence). The CDR3 spans 17 residues. V was clipped by 2 bases and J by 4 bases; unmatched bases: 5. CDR3 in DNA: TGTGCCAGCAGTTTAGGACTAGCGGGAGACTTATACAATGAGCAGTTCTTC. Protein: CASSLGLAGDLYNEQFF.

The V call is TRBV7-3, the J call TRBJ1-1; D is undetermined. Germline CDR1 SGHTA, CDR2 FQGTGA. V shed 2 bases and J shed 0 bases, with 4 bases lying between them. This CDR3 spans 13 amino acids. The DNA for the CDR3 is TGTGCCAGCAGCTTATGGCTGAACACTGAAGCTTTCTTT. Its translation: CASSLWLNTEAFF.

A few counts support this clone. CDR3 region: CASSLWSGQYNEQFF. DNA for the CDR3: TGTGCCAGCAGTTTATGGTCCGGACAGTACAATGAGCAGTTCTTC. The chain is built from TRBV28 and TRBJ2-1, with a possible D match to TRBD1 (6 bases). Trimming pared 0 bases from V and 4 bases from J, leaving 10 bases between. CDR1 is MDHEN, CDR2 SYDVKM, per germline. CDR3 length equals 15 residues.

The chain combines TRBV19 with TRBJ2-3; a possible D gene is TRBD2 (6 bases). The CDR3 spans 16 residues. Germline assignment: CDR1 LNHDA and CDR2 SQIVND (reference sequence). The V end lost 6 bases, the J end lost 6 bases, and 22 bases lay between the germline ends. CDR3 coding DNA: TGTGCCAGTAGCACTCCGGGGGAGAGCCCAGATGATACGCAGTATTTT. Translated, it gives CASSTPGESPDDTQYF. The full variable domain, rest sourced from reference TRBV19 and TRBJ2-3, is DGGITQSPKYLFRKEGQNVTLSCEQNLNHDAMYWYRQDPGQGLRLIYYSQIVNDFQKGDIAEGYSVSREKKESFPLTVTSAQKNPTAFYLCASSTPGESPDDTQYFGPGTRLTVL.

This clone was observed a single time. The rearrangement uses TRBV11-3 and TRBJ2-2, with D hard to call. This CDR3 contains 12 residues. Trimming pared 5 bases from V and 5 bases from J, leaving 6 bases between. Per the germline V gene, CDR1 is SGHNT and CDR2 is YENEEA. For the CDR3, the DNA is TGTGCCAGCAGCATCGAGACCGGGGAGCTGTTTTTT. It codes for CASSIETGELFF.

J is TRBJ2-1 and V is TRBV5-1, with 14 bases that match TRBD2. V gave up 3 bases and J gave up 0 bases; unmatched junction bases: 5. This CDR3 region has 18 residues. Looked up from germline, CDR1 is SGHRS and CDR2 is YFSETQ. The CDR3 DNA is TGCGCCAGCAGCTCGTACGGGACTAGCGGGAGCTCCTACAATGAGCAGTTCTTC. Amino acid sequence: CASSSYGTSGSSYNEQFF.

The chain uses TRBV27 and TRBJ2-3; D perhaps matches TRBD2 (5 bases). The germline V gene has CDR1 MNHEY and CDR2 SMNVEV (reference sequence). CDR3 length: 15 residues. V was trimmed by 5 bases and J by 2 bases, leaving 14 bases between them. CDR3 residues: CASSHRGPPTDTQYF. The CDR3 nucleotides read TGTGCCAGCAGTCACCGGGGTCCTCCCACAGATACGCAGTATTTT.

The V gene is TRBV11-2, the J gene TRBJ2-3; 7 nucleotides match TRBD2. Trimming removed 1 base from V and 0 bases from J; junction bases left unmatched: 10. The CDR3 extends over 18 amino acids. Germline V lookup: CDR1 SGHAT, CDR2 FQNNGV. The CDR3: CASSLGFRVSGSTDTQYF. In DNA form, the CDR3 reads TGTGCCAGCAGCTTAGGGTTTCGGGTTAGCGGGAGCACAGATACGCAGTATTTT. Full variable domain (remainder filled in from reference TRBV11-2 and TRBJ2-3): EAGVAQSPRYKIIEKRQSVAFWCNPISGHATLYWYQQILGQGPKLLIQFQNNGVVDDSQLPKDRFSAERLKGVDSTLKIQPAKLEDSAVYLCASSLGFRVSGSTDTQYFGPGTRLTVL.

The J gene is TRBJ2-7, the V gene TRBV6-1, with 8 bases identical to TRBD1. The trim removed 4 bases at V and 6 bases at J, leaving 8 bases unmatched. This CDR3 contains 14 residues. Germline lookup yields CDR1 MNHNS and CDR2 SASEGT. CDR3 sequence (DNA): TGTGCCAGCAGTGTGGGGGTACAGGGGGTCGAGCAGTACTTC. Its translation is CASSVGVQGVEQYF.

The chain carries TRBV7-2 and TRBJ2-1; D uncertain. V lost 1 base and J lost 5, with 9 bases in between. CDR1 is SGHTA, CDR2 FQGNSA, per germline. There are 14 residues in the CDR3. CDR3 coding DNA: TGTGCCAGCAGCTTAGTTGGCCCAAACAATGAGCAGTTCTTC. Translation gives CASSLVGPNNEQFF. Variable domain in full (rest from reference TRBV7-2 and TRBJ2-1): GAGVSQSPSNKVTEKGKDVELRCDPISGHTALYWYRQSLGQGLEFLIYFQGNSAPDKSGLPSDRFSAERTGGSVSTLTIQRTQQEDSAVYLCASSLVGPNNEQFFGPGTRLTVL.